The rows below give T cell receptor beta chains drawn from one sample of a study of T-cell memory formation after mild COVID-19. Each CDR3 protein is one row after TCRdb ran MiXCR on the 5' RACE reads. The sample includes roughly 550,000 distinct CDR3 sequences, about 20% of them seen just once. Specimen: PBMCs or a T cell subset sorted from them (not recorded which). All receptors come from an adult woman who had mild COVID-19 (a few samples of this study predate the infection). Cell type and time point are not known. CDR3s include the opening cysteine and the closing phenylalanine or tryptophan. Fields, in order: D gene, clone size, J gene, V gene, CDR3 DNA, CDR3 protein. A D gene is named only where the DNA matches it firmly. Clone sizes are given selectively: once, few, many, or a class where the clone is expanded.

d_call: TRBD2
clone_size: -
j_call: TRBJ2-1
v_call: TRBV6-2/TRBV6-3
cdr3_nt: TGTGCCAGCAATAGAGAACCGGGAATACGGGAGGGCCTGTTCTTC
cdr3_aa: CASNREPGIREGLFF

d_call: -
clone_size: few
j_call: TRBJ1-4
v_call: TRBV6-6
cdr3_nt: TGTGCCAGCAGCCCCCGGAGAGACGCAACTAATGAAAAACTGTTTTTT
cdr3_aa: CASSPRRDATNEKLFF

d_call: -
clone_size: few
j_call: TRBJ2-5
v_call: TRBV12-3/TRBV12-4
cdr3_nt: TGTGCCAGCAGTTTATCTCTAAGAGAGACCCAGTACTTC
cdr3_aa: CASSLSLRETQYF

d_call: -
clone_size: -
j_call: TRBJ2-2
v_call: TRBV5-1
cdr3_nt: TGCGCCAGCAGCTTGAGGCAGGAGAGTCCCGGGGAGCTGTTTTTT
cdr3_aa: CASSLRQESPGELFF

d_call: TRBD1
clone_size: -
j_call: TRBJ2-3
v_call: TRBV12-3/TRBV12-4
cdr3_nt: TGTGCCAGCAGTCTCAGGGGGCGGGCGATCCAGGGCACAGATACGCAGTATTTT
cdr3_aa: CASSLRGRAIQGTDTQYF

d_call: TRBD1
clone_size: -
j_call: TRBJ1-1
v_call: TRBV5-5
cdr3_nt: TGTGCCAGCAGCCCTAGGACAGGGAGGGACACTGAAGCTTTCTTT
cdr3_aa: CASSPRTGRDTEAFF

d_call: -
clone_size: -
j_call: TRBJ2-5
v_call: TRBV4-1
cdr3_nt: TGCGCCAGCAGCCAAGATAGGGGGGGAGGAGAGACCCAGTACTTC
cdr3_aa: CASSQDRGGGETQYF

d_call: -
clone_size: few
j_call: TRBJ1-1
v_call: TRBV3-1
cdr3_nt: TGTGCCAGCACCCACGGGGGGAACACTGAAGCTTTCTTT
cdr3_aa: CASTHGGNTEAFF

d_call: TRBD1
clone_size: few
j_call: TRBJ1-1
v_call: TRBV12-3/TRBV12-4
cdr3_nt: TGTGCCAGCAGATTAACAGGGGGGCGGAGCACTGAAGCTTTCTTT
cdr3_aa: CASRLTGGRSTEAFF

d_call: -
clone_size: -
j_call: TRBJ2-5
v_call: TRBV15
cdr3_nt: TGTGCCACCAGCAGAGATTGGGGGACAAGGGTCCAAGAGACCCAGTACTTC
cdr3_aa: CATSRDWGTRVQETQYF

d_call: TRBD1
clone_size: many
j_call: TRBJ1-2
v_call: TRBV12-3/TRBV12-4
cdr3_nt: TGTGCCAGCAGCCTCTCCATAACAGGGGGCGCTTTGGGCTACACCTTC
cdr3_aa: CASSLSITGGALGYTF

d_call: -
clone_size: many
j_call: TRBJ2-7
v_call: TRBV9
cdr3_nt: TGTGCCAGCAGCGCCGGGACACTAACCTACGAGCAGTACTTC
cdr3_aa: CASSAGTLTYEQYF

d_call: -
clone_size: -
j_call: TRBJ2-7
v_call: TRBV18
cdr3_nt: TGTGCCAGCTCACCACCGTTGCTGGGTCCCCAAGGGGAGCAGTACTTC
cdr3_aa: CASSPPLLGPQGEQYF

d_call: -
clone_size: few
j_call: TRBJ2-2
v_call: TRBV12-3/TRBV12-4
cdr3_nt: TGTGCCAGCAGGGGGAGGGAGCTGTTTTTT
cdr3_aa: CASRGRELFF

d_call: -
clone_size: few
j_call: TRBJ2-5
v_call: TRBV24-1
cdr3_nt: TGTGCCACCAGTGATCCCGGGGCGGGGTTTAGTTCGGAGACCCAGTACTTC
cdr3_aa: CATSDPGAGFSSETQYF

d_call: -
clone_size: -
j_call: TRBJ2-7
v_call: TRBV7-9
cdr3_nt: TGTGCCAGCAGCTCACCTTATTCGGGACCTATCTACGAGCAGTACTTC
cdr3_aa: CASSSPYSGPIYEQYF

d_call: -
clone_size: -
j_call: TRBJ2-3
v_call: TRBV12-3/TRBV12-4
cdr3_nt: TGTGCCAGCAGGGGTGATTGGAACACAGATACGCAGTATTTT
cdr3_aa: CASRGDWNTDTQYF

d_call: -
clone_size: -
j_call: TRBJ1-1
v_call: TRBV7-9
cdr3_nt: TGTGCCAGCAGCTTAGTAGGACAAAGGAACACTGAAGCTTTCTTT
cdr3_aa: CASSLVGQRNTEAFF

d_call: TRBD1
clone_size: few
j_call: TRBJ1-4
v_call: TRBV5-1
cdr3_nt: TGCGCCAGCACCTCGGGACAGGGGGATGAAAAACTGTTTTTT
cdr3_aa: CASTSGQGDEKLFF

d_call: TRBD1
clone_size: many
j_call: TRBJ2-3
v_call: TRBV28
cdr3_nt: TGTGCCAGCAGCCCAGGGGGACCTCGGCCTACGCAGTATTTT
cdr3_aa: CASSPGGPRPTQYF

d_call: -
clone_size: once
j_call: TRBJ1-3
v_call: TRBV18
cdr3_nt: TGTGCCAGCTCACCCTCCATCGGGGGTGAAAACACCATATATTTT
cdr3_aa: CASSPSIGGENTIYF

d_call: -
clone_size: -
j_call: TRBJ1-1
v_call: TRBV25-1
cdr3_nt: TGTGCCAGCAGATTCGACAGAGAAGCTTTCTTT
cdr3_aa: CASRFDREAFF

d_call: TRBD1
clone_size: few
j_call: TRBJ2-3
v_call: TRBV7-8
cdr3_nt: TGTGCCAGCAGCTTATCGGGACAGGGAAGCACAGATACGCAGTATTTT
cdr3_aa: CASSLSGQGSTDTQYF

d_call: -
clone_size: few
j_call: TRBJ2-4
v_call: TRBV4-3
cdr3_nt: TGCGCCAGCAGCCAAGATTTGGGGACAATTCAGTACTTC
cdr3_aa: CASSQDLGTIQYF

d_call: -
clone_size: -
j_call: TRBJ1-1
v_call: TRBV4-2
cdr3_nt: TGTGCCAGCAGCCAAGAAAGGGGTACGGAGAGGAACACTGAAGCTTTCTTT
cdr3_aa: CASSQERGTERNTEAFF

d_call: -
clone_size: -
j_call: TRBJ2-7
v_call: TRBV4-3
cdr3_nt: TGCGCCAGCAGTCCAGGGGCCCCCTACGAGCAGTACTTC
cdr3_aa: CASSPGAPYEQYF

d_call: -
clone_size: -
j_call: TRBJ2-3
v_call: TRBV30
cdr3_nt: TGTGCCTGGGCCTTGAGCGGGAGCACAGATACGCAGTATTTT
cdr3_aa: CAWALSGSTDTQYF

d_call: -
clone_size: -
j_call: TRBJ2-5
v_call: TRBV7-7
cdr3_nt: TGTGCTAGCAGCCCCCAGAGGGGAAGGTGGTACTTC
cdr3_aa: CASSPQRGRWYF

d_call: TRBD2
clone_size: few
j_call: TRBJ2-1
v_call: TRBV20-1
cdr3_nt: TGCAGTGCTAGACGACGGACTAGCGGGAGCGATGAGCAGTTCTTC
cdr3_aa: CSARRRTSGSDEQFF

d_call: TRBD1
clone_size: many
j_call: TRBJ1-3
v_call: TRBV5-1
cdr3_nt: TGCGCCAGCAGCGCGAGCGGGACAGGGGCAAACACCATATATTTT
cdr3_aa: CASSASGTGANTIYF

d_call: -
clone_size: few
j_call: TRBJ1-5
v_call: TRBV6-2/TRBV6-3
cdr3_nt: TGTGCCAGCAGTTACTCCTTGCCTGTCCCGAAGGGCAATCAGCCCCAGCATTTT
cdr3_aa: CASSYSLPVPKGNQPQHF

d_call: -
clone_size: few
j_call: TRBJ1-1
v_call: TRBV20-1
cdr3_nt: TGCAGTGCTACTCGGGGGACGCCAAACACTGAAGCTTTCTTT
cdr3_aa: CSATRGTPNTEAFF

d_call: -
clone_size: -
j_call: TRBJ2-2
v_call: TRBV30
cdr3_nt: TGTGCCTGGAGTGTACGGGGTACGAACACCGGGGAGCTGTTTTTT
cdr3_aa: CAWSVRGTNTGELFF

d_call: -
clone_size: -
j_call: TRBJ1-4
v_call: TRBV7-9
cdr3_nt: TGTGCCAGCAGCTTCTCGTCACCCAATGAAAAACTGTTTTTT
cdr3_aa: CASSFSSPNEKLFF

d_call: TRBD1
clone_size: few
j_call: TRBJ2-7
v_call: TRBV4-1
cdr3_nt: TGTGCCAGCAGTCCGGACAGGGGGGACTACGAGCAGTACTTC
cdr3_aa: CASSPDRGDYEQYF

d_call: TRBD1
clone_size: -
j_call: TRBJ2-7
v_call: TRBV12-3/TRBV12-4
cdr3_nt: TGTGCCAGCAGGGTAGGCGGGACAGGGGGCTTCTACGAGCAGTACTTC
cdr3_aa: CASRVGGTGGFYEQYF

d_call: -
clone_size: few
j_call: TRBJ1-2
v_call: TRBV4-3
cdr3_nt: TGCGCCAGCAGCCCCCCAGGGAATAACTATGGCTACACCTTC
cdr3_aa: CASSPPGNNYGYTF

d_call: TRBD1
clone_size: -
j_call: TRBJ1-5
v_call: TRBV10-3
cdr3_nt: TGTGCCATCAGTACCGGGACAGATGGTCAGCCCCAGCATTTT
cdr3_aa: CAISTGTDGQPQHF

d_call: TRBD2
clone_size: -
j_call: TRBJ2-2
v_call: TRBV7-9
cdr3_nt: TGTGCCAGCAGCTCTTTAGCGGGAGATTACGGAGGGGAGCTGTTTTTT
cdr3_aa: CASSSLAGDYGGELFF

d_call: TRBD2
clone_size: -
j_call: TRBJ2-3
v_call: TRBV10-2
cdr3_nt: TGCGCCAGCAGTGAGTCGACTCTTCCTAGCGGGACCCCTAACCGGGCCACAGATACGCAGTATTTT
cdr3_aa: CASSESTLPSGTPNRATDTQYF

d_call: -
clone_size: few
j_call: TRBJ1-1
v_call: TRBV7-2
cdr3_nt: TGTGCCAGCAGCCCACAGGCGGGGGGGAACACTGAAGCTTTCTTT
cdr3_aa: CASSPQAGGNTEAFF

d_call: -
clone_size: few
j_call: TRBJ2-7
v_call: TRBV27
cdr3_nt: TGTGCCAGCAGTTTACGGAGGTTTGGCTCCTACGAGCAGTACTTC
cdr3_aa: CASSLRRFGSYEQYF

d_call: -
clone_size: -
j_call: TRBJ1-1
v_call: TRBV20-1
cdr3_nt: TGCAGTGCTAGCAAGAGGGCAGTGGGCGACACTGAAGCTTTCTTT
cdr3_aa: CSASKRAVGDTEAFF

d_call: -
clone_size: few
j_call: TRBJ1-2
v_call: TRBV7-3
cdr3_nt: TGTGCCACCTTGGTTGGCTACACCTTC
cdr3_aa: CATLVGYTF

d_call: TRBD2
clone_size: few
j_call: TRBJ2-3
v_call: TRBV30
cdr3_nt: TGTGCCTGGAGTGTAGGACTAGCAACCCCCTACGCGCAGTATTTT
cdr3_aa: CAWSVGLATPYAQYF

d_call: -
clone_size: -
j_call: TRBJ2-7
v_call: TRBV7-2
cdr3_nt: TGTGCCAGCAGCTTAGACTTCGTTGGGACCTACGAGCAGTACTTC
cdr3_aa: CASSLDFVGTYEQYF

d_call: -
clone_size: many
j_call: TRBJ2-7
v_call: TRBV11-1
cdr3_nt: TGTGCCAGCAGCTTTGGTGGGGACTCCTACGAGCAGTACTTC
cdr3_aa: CASSFGGDSYEQYF

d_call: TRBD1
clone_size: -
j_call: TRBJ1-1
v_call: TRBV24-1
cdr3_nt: TGTGCCACCAGTGGGACTCGACAGGGGTTCACTGAAGCTTTCTTT
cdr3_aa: CATSGTRQGFTEAFF

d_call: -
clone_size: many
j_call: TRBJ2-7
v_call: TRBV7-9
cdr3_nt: TGTGCCAGCAGCTTAGATTGGGGCGAGCAGTACTTC
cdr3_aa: CASSLDWGEQYF

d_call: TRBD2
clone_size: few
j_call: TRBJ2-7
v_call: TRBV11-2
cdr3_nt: TGTGCCAGCAGCCCCGGGACTAGTCTCTACGAGCAGTACTTC
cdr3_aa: CASSPGTSLYEQYF

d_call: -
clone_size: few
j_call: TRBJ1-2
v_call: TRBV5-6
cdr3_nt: TGTGCCAGCAGCTTTTATACAGCTAACTATGGCTACACCTTC
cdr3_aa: CASSFYTANYGYTF

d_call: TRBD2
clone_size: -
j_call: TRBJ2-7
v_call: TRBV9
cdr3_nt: TGTGCCAGCAGCCCTTGGACTAGCGGGAGGAACGAGCAGTACTTC
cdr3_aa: CASSPWTSGRNEQYF